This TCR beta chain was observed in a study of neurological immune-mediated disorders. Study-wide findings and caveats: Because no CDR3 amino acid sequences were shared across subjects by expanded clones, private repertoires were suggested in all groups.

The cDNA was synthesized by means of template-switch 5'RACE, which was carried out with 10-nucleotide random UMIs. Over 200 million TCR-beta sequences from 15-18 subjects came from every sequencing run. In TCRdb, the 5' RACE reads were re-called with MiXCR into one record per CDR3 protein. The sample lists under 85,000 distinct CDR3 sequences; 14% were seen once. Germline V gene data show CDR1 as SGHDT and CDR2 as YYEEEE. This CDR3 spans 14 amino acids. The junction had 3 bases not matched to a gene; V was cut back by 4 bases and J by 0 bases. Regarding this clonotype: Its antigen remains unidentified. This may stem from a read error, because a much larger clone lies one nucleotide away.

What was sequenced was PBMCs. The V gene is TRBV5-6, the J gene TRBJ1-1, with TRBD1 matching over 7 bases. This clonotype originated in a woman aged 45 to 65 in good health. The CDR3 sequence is CASSTGTVNTEAFF. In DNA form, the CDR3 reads TGTGCCAGCAGCACCGGGACAGTGAACACTGAAGCTTTCTTT.